Listed here are 17 T cell receptor beta chains from one sample, sequenced in a study of T cell repertoires in cytomegalovirus infection. These TCRs' antigens remain unknown. TCRdb called the reads again in MiXCR, with one record for every CDR3 protein. Seen here are about 160,000 distinct CDR3 sequences, roughly 21% observed once, and the top ten hold roughly 25%. The input for sequencing was CD8+ T cells from cultured PBMCs, taken from culture after CMV antigen stimulation. These receptors all come from a human donor in good health (CMV status not recorded). Some clones in this sample may be carry-over from other donors' samples.

This clonotype has just a few counts. The genes are TRBV10-2 and TRBJ2-1; 8 bases align to TRBD1. J lost 9 bases, V lost 8 bases, and 3 bases had no gene match. The germline gives CDR1 WSHSY, CDR2 SAAADI. The CDR3 spans 11 residues. DNA of the CDR3: TGCGCCAGCGGGCAGGGGGCTGAGCAGTTCTTC. Amino acid sequence: CASGQGAEQFF.

Of note for this clonotype: A read error may explain this, as a much larger clone is one base away. Likely a read error: the CDR3 ends without its conserved phenylalanine or tryptophan. The chain is built from TRBV27 and TRBJ2-4; D possibly matches TRBD1 or TRBD2 (5 bases each). V was pared by 2 bases and J by 6 bases, with 14 bases between. Per the germline V gene, CDR1 is MNHEY and CDR2 is SMNVEV (reference sequence). This CDR3 has 15 amino acids. The CDR3 protein is CASSLARGSGNIQYL. As DNA, the CDR3 is TGTGCCAGCAGTTTAGCGAGGGGATCGGGAAACATTCAGTACCTC.

The genes are TRBV7-2 and TRBJ2-2, with D tentatively TRBD2 (6 bases). V was pared by 3 bases and J by 3 bases, with 14 bases between. Germline V lookup: CDR1 SGHTA, CDR2 FQGNSA. This CDR3 contains 16 residues. This CDR3 is CASSFWKRRDTGELFF. As DNA, the CDR3 is TGTGCCAGCAGCTTTTGGAAAAGGAGGGACACCGGGGAGCTGTTTTTT.

V gene TRBV15 combines with J gene TRBJ2-1; 7 bases are shared with TRBD1. Unmatched junction bases numbered 4, after V lost 0 bases and J lost 2 bases. The CDR3 has 16 amino acids. The germline V gene has CDR1 LNHNV and CDR2 YYDKDF (reference sequence). CDR3 in DNA: TGTGCCACCAGCAGAGAGGGTACAGGGGCCTACAATGAGCAGTTCTTC. It specifies CATSREGTGAYNEQFF.

The gene calls are TRBV12-5 and TRBJ1-6; TRBD1 might be the D (6 bases). The CDR3 runs to 16 residues. V lost 4 bases, J lost 4 bases, and 14 bases lay in between. Germline V gene lookup returns CDR1 LGHNT and CDR2 FRNRAP. The chain's CDR3 is CASGSIPDSYNSPLHF. CDR3 bases: TGTGCTAGTGGTTCAATCCCGGACAGTTATAATTCACCCCTCCACTTT.

This chain connects TRBV19 to TRBJ2-1, with unresolved D. Germline V gene lookup returns CDR1 LNHDA and CDR2 SQIVND (reference sequence). The CDR3 length is 14 residues. Trimming took 7 bases from V and 0 from J, leaving 10 bases between them. CDR3 nucleotides: TGTGCCAGTACAAGCCAGAGCTCCTACAATGAGCAGTTCTTC. This encodes CASTSQSSYNEQFF.

This clonotype was counted between two and nine times. The chain carries TRBV7-6 and TRBJ2-1; 9 bases fit TRBD1. Germline assignment: CDR1 SGHVS and CDR2 FNYEAQ. The CDR3 is 14 amino acids. With 5 bases clipped from V and 9 bases from J, the junction kept 8 bases outside the gene matches. The CDR3 DNA reads as TGTGCCAGCAGCGCGAGCGGACAGGGGTTTGAGCAGTTCTTC. Translation gives CASSASGQGFEQFF.

This clonotype came up a few times. The rearrangement links TRBV7-9 to TRBJ2-4; the D gene is possibly TRBD2 (6 bases). The V gene lost 2 bases and the J gene lost 1 base, with 24 bases spanning the gap. Germline V gives CDR1 SEHNR, CDR2 FQNEAQ (reference sequence). The CDR3 extends over 20 amino acids. CDR3 sequence reads: CASSLNRGEPFSEAKNIQYF. The CDR3 DNA reads TGTGCCAGCAGCTTAAATCGCGGGGAGCCCTTCAGTGAGGCCAAAAACATTCAGTACTTC. Variable domain in full (rest from reference TRBV7-9 and TRBJ2-4): DTGVSQNPRHKITKRGQNVTFRCDPISEHNRLYWYRQTLGQGPEFLTYFQNEAQLEKSRLLSDRFSAERPKGSFSTLEIQRTEQGDSAMYLCASSLNRGEPFSEAKNIQYFGAGTRLSVL.

This clonotype has only a few counts. This chain connects TRBV4-3 to TRBJ2-1, with D perhaps TRBD1 (6 bases). Germline V CDR1 and CDR2: LGHNA, YSLEER. V lost 3 bases to trimming and J lost 5 bases, with 14 bases between them. The CDR3 extends over 15 amino acids. The CDR3 here is CASSHGAGDDNEQFF. The CDR3 DNA is TGCGCCAGCAGCCACGGTGCAGGGGACGACAATGAGCAGTTCTTC.

The chain recombines TRBV28 with TRBJ2-7, with unresolved D. There are 14 residues in the CDR3. The V end lost 4 bases, the J end lost 2 bases, and 12 bases lay between the germline ends. Germline CDR1 MDHEN, CDR2 SYDVKM. This CDR3 reads CASSYTTRTYEQYF. DNA for the CDR3: TGTGCCAGCAGTTATACGACCCGGACCTACGAGCAGTACTTC. Filled out from reference TRBV28 and TRBJ2-7, the complete variable domain reads DVKVTQSSRYLVKRTGEKVFLECVQDMDHENMFWYRQDPGLGLRLIYFSYDVKMKEKGDIPEGYSVSREKKERFSLILESASTNQTSMYLCASSYTTRTYEQYFGPGTRLTVT.

CDR3 in DNA: TGCGCCAGCAGCCATACCCGGGACAGCGATTTTTACGAGCAGTACTTC. It yields the protein CASSHTRDSDFYEQYF. The V call is TRBV4-3, the J call TRBJ2-7; 7 positions match TRBD1. This CDR3 comprises 16 residues. CDR1 LGHNA and CDR2 YSLEER come from the germline V gene. V shed 3 bases and J 4 bases; nucleotides not matched to a gene: 12.

The chain carries TRBV15 and TRBJ2-7; D is unresolved. The germline V and J ends were trimmed by 0 bases and 2 bases, with 5 bases remaining between them. Germline loops: CDR1 LNHNV, CDR2 YYDKDF (reference sequence). The CDR3 is 13 residues long. The CDR3 DNA is TGTGCCACCAGCAGAGATTTAGCCTACGAGCAGTACTTC. Protein product: CATSRDLAYEQYF.

For the CDR3, the DNA is TGTGCCAGCAGCCGGACAGGGGGACGGGCAGATACGCAGTATTTT. Protein sequence: CASSRTGGRADTQYF. J is TRBJ2-3 and V is TRBV7-3, with 10 bases lining up with TRBD1. Trimming took 5 bases from V and 4 from J; bases not matched to a gene: 6. The CDR3 totals 15 residues. Germline V gene data show CDR1 as SGHTA and CDR2 as FQGTGA.

This clonotype showed up just a few times. The chain employs TRBV7-6 and TRBJ2-1, with TRBD2 matching over 9 bases. V was pared by 1 base and J by 3 bases, with 1 base of the junction left unmatched. The V gene's germline CDR1 is SGHVS and CDR2 FNYEAQ. The CDR3 consists of 15 residues. As DNA, the CDR3 is TGTGCCAGCAGCTTAGAGCGGGGGGACTACAATGAGCAGTTCTTC. Protein sequence: CASSLERGDYNEQFF.

In its sample, this clonotype was seen once. The genes are TRBV6-2 or TRBV6-3 and TRBJ1-2; D is uncertain. The CDR3 sequence is 15 residues long. CDR1 and CDR2 from the germline V gene are MNHEY and SVGEGT. Trimming took 6 bases from V and 6 from J, leaving 20 bases between them. CDR3 in DNA: TGTGCCAGCAGCCCCGACCGACGGGGAGCGGATGGCTACACCTTC. Residues: CASSPDRRGADGYTF.

This clonotype was seen only a few times. This chain's CDR3 is CASSLVVFEQFF. The CDR3 bases are TGTGCCAGCAGCTTAGTAGTGTTTGAGCAGTTCTTC. The J gene is TRBJ2-1, the V gene TRBV7-8; D is ambiguous. CDR3 length: 12 residues. Germline lookup yields CDR1 SGHVS and CDR2 FQNEAQ. V dropped 1 base and J dropped 9 bases, with 7 bases sitting between them. Full variable domain (remainder filled in from reference TRBV7-8 and TRBJ2-1): GAGVSQSPRYKVAKRGQDVALRCDPISGHVSLFWYQQALGQGPEFLTYFQNEAQLDKSGLPSDRFFAERPEGSVSTLKIQRTQQEDSAVYLCASSLVVFEQFFGPGTRLTVL.

The CDR3 spells CASSLERTNTGELFF. The CDR3 DNA is TGTGCCAGCAGCTTAGAAAGGACGAACACCGGGGAGCTGTTTTTT. The chain uses TRBV7-9 and TRBJ2-2; no definite D call. The CDR3 length is 15 residues. Trimming stripped 1 base from V and 0 bases from J, with 6 bases between. From germline, CDR1 is SEHNR and CDR2 FQNEAQ (reference sequence).